This T cell receptor beta chain was obtained from a study of T cell responses to AZD1222 COVID-19 vaccine (dated by TCRdb to about 2021). Notes on the research overall: AZD1222 recipients with second doses at about 4 weeks or about 12 weeks were pooled, because spike-specific TCR depth and breadth did not differ between schedules. TCR sequencing was performed for 230 to 250 trial participants, of whom about 200 were given two doses of AZD1222 and some 25 were given two doses of MenACWY control vaccine. Trial participants were enrolled by age into 18-55, 56-69 and 70-plus year subgroups, with roughly 150, 30 and 60 TCR-sequenced participants respectively.

Per the publication, the time point label means: baseline before first vaccination. The vaccinee samples were drawn from two UK trials, COV001 and COV002, one of which was a single-blind randomized controlled phase 2/3 trial testing AZD1222 (ChAdOx1 nCoV-19) in healthy adults. Trial participant PBMC samples were collected at day 0 and day 28 after the second dose for TCRbeta chain sequencing. What the authors observed across the whole study: Conclusions about previously exposed vaccinees are limited, since just 6 or 7 AZD1222 recipients were seropositive for SARS-CoV-2 at baseline. After two AZD1222 doses, both the breadth and the depth of spike-specific TCRs were significantly higher than at day 0 and than in MenACWY recipients. Participants were mostly white British and included more females than males, and it was suggested by the authors that clonal diversity may have been underestimated. CD4 TCRs associated with the vaccine covered the entire spike protein, and the dominant responses were in regions 160-218 and 743-854. Because no day 14 peak-response samples were available, the repertoires could be characterized only after the peak T cell response. The 56-69-year group was small, and its depth increase did not reach significance, likely because of low power. Epitopes outside the regions mutated in the B.1.351 and B.1.1.7 variants were reportedly recognized by nearly half of the unique spike-specific TCRs.

According to the germline V gene, CDR1 reads SNHLY and CDR2 reads FYNNEI. V lost 6 bases and J lost 6 bases; the stretch between them is 11 bases long. The CDR3 starts with the cysteine, ends with the phenylalanine, and has 12 residues. CDR3 DNA only is kept here, 36 bases in frame from base 1. The CDR3 regions of human TCRbeta chains were subjected to immunosequencing. For the original study's pipeline: Repertoire TCRs were checked for matches against a reference library of SARS-CoV-2-specific TCRs that had been generated using the MIRA antigen-specificity platform. Breadth meant the fraction of unique TCRs that were SARS-CoV-2-associated, whereas depth meant the fraction of total T cells that were SARS-CoV-2-associated. Each spike-specific TCR was assigned to its reactive spike region and to a CD4 or CD8 class using the MIRA data. Log10-transformed breadth and depth values were compared by one-way ANOVA with Sidak's multiple comparisons tests. TCRdb holds this immuneACCESS table with in-frame rearrangements only. Some clones are missing; in checked studies, unresolved V genes explain under half, and the rest has no known cause. D and trimming were read from the DNA, whereas the V and J calls and clone size are those reported in that table. Counted in this sample were 150,000 or so clones; about 89% of them appeared once. Roughly 1.7% of the sample comes from the top ten.

Comments on this clone: The antigen this receptor binds is unknown. Per-nucleotide qualities are absent, and no much larger clonotype sits a single base away.

Material: peripheral blood, obtained on day 0 of AZD1222 vaccination. The source of this sequence is an adult in good health. Rearrangement joined TRBV2 to TRBJ1-2; the D gene is perhaps TRBD1, on 5 matching bases. The DNA reads TGTGCCAGCAGGACTGGAGGGGATGGCTACACCTTC. Its amino acids are CASRTGGDGYTF.